This TCR beta chain appears in the sequencing data of a study of cytomegalovirus exposure and HLA in healthy donors. Turning to the study itself: The same platform used for the 650 to 700 first-cohort repertoires was also used for the 120 or so validation repertoires, as a later analysis reported.

A note on this clone: As yet, its antigen is unknown.

Some clones are missing from TCRdb's copy, which holds only in-frame ones; the method was immunoSEQ multiplex PCR. This table holds some 110,000 clones, approximately 94% found once. The CDR3 runs to 14 residues. CDR1 is MNHEY, CDR2 SMNVEV, per germline (reference sequence). V lost 1 base and J lost 4, with 7 bases in between. General observations from the study: In vitro data verified a few CMV-associated chains as specific for CMV antigens. The study listed approximately 170 cytomegalovirus-associated TCR beta chains.

The sample was PBMCs. The clonotype was recovered from a young woman in good health and CMV-seronegative. This rearrangement joins TRBV27 to TRBJ2-2; no clear D gene. DNA for the CDR3: TGTGCCAGCAGTTTATATAGTGGCACCGGGGAGCTGTTTTTT. Translation gives CASSLYSGTGELFF.